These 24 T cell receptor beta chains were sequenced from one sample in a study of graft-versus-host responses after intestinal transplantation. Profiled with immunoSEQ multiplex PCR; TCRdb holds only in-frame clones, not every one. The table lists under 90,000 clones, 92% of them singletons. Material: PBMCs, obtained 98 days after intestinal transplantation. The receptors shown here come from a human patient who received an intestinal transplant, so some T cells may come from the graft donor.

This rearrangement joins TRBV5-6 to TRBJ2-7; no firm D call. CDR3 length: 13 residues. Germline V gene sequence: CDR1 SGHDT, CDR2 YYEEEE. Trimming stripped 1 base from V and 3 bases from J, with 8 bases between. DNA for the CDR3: TGTGCCAGCAGCTTGACAGAAAACTACGAGCAGTACTTC. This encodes CASSLTENYEQYF. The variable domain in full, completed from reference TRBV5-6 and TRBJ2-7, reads DAGVTQSPTHLIKTRGQQVTLRCSPKSGHDTVSWYQQALGQGPQFIFQYYEEEERQRGNFPDRFSGHQFPNYSSELNVNALLLGDSALYLCASSLTENYEQYFGPGTRLTVT.

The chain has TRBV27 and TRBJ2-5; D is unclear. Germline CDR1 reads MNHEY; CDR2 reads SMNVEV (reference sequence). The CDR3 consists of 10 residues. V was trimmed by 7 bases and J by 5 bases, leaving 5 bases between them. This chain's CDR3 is CASIRETQYF. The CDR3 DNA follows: TGTGCCAGCATTAGGGAGACCCAGTACTTC.

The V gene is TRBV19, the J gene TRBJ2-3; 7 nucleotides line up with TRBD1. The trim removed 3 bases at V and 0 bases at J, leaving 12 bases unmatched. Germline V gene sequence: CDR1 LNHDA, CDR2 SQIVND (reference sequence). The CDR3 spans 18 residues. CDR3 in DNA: TGTGCCAGTAGTATGGGCTACTACAGGGGATATAGCACAGATACGCAGTATTTT. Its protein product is CASSMGYYRGYSTDTQYF.

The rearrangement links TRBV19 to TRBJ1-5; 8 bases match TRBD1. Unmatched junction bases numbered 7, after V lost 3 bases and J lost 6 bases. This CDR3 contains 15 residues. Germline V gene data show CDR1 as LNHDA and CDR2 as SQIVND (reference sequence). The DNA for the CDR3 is TGTGCCAGTAGTATTGAGGACAGGGTACGTCAGCCCCAGCATTTT. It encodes CASSIEDRVRQPQHF.

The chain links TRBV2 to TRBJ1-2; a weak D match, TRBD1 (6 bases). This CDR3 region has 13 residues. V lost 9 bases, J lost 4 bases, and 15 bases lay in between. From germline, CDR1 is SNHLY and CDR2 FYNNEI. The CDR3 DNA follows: TGTGCCAGTAAACTCAAACAGGGCTATGGCTACACCTTC. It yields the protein CASKLKQGYGYTF.

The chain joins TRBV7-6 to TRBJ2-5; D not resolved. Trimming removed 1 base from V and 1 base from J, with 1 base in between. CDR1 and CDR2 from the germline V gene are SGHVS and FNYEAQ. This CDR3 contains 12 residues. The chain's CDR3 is CASSLVQETQYF. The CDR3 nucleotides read TGTGCCAGCAGCTTAGTCCAAGAGACCCAGTACTTC. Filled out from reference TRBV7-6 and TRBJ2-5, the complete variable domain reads GAGVSQSPRYKVTKRGQDVALRCDPISGHVSLYWYRQALGQGPEFLTYFNYEAQQDKSGLPNDRFSAERPEGSISTLTIQRTEQRDSAMYRCASSLVQETQYFGPGTRLLVL.

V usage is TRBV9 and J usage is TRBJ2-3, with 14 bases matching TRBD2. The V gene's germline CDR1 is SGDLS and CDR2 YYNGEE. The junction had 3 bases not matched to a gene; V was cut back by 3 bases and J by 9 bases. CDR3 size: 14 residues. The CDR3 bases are TGTGCCAGCAGCGCCGGGACTAGCGGGAGCACGCAGTATTTT. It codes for CASSAGTSGSTQYF.

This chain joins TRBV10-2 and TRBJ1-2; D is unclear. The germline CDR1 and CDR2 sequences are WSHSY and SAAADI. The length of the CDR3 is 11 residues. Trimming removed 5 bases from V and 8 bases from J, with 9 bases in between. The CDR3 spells CASSRNLGYTF. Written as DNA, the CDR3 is TGCGCCAGCAGTCGAAACTTAGGCTACACCTTC.

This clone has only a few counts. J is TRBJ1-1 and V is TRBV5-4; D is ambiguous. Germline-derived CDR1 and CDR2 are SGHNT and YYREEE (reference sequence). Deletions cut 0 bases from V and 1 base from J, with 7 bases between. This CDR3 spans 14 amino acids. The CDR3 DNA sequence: TGTGCCAGCAGCTTGGGAGGGCCGAACACTGAAGCTTTCTTT. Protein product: CASSLGGPNTEAFF.

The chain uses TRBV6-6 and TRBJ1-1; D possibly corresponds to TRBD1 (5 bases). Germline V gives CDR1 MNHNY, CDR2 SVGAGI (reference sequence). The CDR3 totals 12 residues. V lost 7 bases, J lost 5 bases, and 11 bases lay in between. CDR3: CASTHGTTEAFF. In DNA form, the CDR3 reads TGTGCCAGCACCCATGGGACGACTGAAGCTTTCTTT.

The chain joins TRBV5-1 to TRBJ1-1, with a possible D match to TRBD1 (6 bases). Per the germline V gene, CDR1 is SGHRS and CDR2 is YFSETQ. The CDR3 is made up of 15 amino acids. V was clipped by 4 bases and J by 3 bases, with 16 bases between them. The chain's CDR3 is CASSLLWGGDTEAFF. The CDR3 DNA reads TGCGCCAGCAGCCTGTTATGGGGGGGCGACACTGAAGCTTTCTTT.

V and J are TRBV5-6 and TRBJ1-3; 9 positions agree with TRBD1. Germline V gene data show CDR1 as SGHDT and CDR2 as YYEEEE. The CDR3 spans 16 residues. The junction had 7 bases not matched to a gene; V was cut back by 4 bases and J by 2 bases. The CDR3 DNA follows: TGTGCCAGCAGCGTTTACAGGGGGCTGGCTGGAAACACCATATATTTT. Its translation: CASSVYRGLAGNTIYF.

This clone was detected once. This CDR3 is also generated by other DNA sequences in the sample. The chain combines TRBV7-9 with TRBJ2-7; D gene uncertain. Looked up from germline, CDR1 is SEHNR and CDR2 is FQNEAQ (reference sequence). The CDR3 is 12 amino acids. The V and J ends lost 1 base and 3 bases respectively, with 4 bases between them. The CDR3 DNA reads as TGTGCCAGCAGCTTAGGCAGCTACGAGCAGTACTTC. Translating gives CASSLGSYEQYF.

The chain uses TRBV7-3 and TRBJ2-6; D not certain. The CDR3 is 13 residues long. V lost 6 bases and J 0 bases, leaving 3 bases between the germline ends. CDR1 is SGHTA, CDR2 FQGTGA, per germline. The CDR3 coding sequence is TGTGCCAGCAGGCCCTCTGGGGCCAACGTCCTGACTTTC. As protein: CASRPSGANVLTF.

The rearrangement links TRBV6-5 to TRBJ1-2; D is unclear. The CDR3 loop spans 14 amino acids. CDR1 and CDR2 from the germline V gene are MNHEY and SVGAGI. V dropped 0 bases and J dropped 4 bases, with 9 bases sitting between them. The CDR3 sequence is CASSYSPGSYGYTF. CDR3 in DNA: TGTGCCAGCAGTTACTCTCCGGGGAGCTATGGCTACACCTTC.

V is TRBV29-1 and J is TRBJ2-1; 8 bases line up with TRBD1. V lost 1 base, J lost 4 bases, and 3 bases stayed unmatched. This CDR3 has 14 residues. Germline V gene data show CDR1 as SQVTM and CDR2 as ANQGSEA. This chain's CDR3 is CSVEGTGRYNEQFF. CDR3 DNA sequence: TGCAGCGTTGAAGGGACAGGGCGGTACAATGAGCAGTTCTTC.

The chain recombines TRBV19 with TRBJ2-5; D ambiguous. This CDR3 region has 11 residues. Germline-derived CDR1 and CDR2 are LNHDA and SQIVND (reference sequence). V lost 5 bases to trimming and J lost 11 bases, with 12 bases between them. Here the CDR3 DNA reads TGTGCCAGTAGTCAAAGTTTTGAGCAGTACTTC. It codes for CASSQSFEQYF.

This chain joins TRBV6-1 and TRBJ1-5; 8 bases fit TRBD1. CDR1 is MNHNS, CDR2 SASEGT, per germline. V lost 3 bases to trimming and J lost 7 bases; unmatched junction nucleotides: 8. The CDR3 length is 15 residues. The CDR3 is CASSDGQGAGQPQHF. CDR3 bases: TGTGCCAGCAGTGACGGGCAGGGGGCAGGGCAGCCCCAGCATTTT.

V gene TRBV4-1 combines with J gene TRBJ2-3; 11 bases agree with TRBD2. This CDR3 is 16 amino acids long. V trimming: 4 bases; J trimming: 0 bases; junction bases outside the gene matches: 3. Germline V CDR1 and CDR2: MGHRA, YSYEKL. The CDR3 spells CASSRLAGLSTDTQYF. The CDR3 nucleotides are TGCGCCAGCAGCCGACTAGCGGGGCTAAGCACAGATACGCAGTATTTT.

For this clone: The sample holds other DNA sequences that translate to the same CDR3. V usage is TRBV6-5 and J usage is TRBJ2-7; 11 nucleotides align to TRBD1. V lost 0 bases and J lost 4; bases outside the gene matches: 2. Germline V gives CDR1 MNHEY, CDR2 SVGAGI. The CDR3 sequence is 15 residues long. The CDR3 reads CASSYSRDRGYEQYF. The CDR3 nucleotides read TGTGCCAGCAGTTACTCGAGGGACAGGGGGTACGAGCAGTACTTC.

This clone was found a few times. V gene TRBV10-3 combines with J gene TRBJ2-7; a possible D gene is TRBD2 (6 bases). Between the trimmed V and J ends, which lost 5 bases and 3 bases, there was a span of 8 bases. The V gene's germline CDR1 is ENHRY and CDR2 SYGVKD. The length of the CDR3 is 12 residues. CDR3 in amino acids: CAISKTSYEQYF. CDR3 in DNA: TGTGCCATCAGTAAGACTAGCTACGAGCAGTACTTC.

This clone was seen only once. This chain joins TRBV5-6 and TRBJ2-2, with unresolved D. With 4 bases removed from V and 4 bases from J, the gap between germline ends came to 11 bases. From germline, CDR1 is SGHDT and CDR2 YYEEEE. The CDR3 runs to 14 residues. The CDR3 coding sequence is TGTGCCAGCAGCCCACGGATCGGCACCGGGGAGCTGTTTTTT. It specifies CASSPRIGTGELFF.

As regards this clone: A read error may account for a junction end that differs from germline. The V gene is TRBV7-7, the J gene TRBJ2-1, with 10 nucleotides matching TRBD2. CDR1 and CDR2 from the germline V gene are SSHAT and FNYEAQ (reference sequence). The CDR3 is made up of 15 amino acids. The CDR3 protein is CASSLDVAGGDEQFF. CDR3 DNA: TGTGCTAGCAGCTTAGATGTAGCGGGAGGCGATGAGCAGTTCTTC.

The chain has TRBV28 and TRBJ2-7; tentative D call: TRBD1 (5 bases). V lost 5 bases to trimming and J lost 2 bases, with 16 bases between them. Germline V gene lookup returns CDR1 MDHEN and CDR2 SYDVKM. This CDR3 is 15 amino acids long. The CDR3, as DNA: TGTGCCAGCAGTCCGCTAGGGGCGATCCCCTACGAGCAGTACTTC. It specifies CASSPLGAIPYEQYF.